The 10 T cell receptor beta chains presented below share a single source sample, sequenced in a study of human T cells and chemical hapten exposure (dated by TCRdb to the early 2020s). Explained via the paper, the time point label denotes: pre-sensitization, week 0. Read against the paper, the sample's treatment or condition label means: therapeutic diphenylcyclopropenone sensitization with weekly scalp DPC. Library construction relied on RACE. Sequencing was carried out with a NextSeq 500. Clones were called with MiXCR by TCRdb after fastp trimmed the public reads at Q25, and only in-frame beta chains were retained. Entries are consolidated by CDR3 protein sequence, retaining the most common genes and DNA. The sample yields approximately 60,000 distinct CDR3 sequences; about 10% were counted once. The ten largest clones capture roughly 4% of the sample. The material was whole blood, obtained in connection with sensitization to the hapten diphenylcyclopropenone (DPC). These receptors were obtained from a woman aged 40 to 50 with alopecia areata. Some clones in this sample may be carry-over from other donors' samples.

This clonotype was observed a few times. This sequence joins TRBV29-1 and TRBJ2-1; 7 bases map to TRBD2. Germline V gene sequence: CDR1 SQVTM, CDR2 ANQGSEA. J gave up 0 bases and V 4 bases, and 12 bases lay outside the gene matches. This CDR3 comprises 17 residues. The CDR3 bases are TGCAGCGTTGGTCCCCCAGCTAGCGGAAGCTCCTACAATGAGCAGTTCTTC. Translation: CSVGPPASGSSYNEQFF.

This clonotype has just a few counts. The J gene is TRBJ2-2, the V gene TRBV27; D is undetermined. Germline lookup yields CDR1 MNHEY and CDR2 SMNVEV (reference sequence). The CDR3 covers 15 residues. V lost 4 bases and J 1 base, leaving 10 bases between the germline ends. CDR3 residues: CASSSRPRNTGELFF. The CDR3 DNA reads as TGTGCCAGCAGTTCCCGTCCTCGGAACACCGGGGAGCTGTTTTTT.

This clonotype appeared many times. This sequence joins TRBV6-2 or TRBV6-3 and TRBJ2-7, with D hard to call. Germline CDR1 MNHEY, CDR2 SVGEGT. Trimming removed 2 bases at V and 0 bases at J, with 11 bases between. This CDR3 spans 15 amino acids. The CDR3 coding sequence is TGTGCCAGCAGTTACATCTCGGCGAGCTCCTACGAGCAGTACTTC. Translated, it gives CASSYISASSYEQYF.

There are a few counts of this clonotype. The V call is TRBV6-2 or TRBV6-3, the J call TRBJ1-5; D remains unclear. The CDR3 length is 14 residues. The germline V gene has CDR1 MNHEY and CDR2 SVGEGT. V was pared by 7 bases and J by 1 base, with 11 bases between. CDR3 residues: CASKTPLSNQPQHF. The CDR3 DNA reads TGTGCCAGCAAGACACCACTGAGCAATCAGCCCCAGCATTTT.

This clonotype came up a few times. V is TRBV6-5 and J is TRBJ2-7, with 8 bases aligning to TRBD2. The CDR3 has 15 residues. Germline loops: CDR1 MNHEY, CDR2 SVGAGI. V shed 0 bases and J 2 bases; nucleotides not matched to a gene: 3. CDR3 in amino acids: CASSYSSGGPYEQYF. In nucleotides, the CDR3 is TGTGCCAGCAGTTACTCCAGCGGGGGTCCCTACGAGCAGTACTTC.

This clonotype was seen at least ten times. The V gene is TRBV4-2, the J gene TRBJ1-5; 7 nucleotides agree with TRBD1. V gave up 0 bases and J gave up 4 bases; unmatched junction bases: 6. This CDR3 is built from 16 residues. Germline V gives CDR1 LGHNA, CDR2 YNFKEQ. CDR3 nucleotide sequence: TGTGCCAGCAGCCAAGATGAGGGACAGAGAAATCAGCCCCAGCATTTT. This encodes CASSQDEGQRNQPQHF.

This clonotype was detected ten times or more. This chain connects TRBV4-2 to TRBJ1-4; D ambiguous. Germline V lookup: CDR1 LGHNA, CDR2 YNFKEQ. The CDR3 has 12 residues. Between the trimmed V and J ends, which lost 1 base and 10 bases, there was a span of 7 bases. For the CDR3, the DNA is TGTGCCAGCAGCCAAGGCCATGCAAAACTGTTTTTT. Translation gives CASSQGHAKLFF.

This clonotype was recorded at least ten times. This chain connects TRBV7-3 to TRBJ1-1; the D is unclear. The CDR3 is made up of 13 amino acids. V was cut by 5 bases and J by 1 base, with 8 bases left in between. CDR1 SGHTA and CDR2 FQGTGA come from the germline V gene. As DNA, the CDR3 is TGTGCCAGCAGCAAACAGCGGAACACTGAAGCTTTCTTT. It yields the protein CASSKQRNTEAFF.

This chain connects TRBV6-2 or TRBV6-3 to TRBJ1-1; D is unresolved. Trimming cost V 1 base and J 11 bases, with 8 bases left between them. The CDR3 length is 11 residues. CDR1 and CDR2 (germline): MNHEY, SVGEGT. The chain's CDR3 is CASSYFEIAFF. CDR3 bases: TGTGCCAGCAGTTACTTCGAGATCGCTTTCTTT.

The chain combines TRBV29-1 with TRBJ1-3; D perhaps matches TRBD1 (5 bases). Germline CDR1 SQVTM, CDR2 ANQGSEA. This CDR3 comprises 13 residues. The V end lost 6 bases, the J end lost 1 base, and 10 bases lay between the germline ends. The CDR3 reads CSVGGGSGNTIYF. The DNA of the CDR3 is TGCAGCGTGGGCGGGGGATCTGGAAACACCATATATTTT.